These T cell receptor beta chains were read from a single sample in a study of response to subunit inactivated influenza vaccine. One entry per CDR3 protein, called by TCRdb with MiXCR from the RT-PCR reads. Of around 480,000 distinct CDR3 sequences detected, approximately 15% appear once; the ten largest clones hold around 3%. The source was CD4+ T cells sorted from PBMCs, collected around 25 months after vaccination. Receptors originate from a man between 50 and 75 years old who received an inactivated influenza vaccine. The CDR3 runs from the conserved cysteine through the conserved F or W. D genes are given only for firm matches. Clone size is stated in some rows and not others, as once, few, many or a class when expanded.

j_gene | abundance | d_gene | v_gene | CDR3aa | CDR3nt
TRBJ2-1 | few | NA | TRBV21-1 | CASSSITGTSGSHEQFF | TGTGCCAGCAGCAGCATAACCGGGACTAGCGGGAGCCATGAGCAGTTCTTC
TRBJ2-2 | few | NA | TRBV4-1 | CASSQPRRNTGELFF | TGCGCCAGCAGCCAGCCACGGAGGAACACCGGGGAGCTGTTTTTT
TRBJ2-7 | NA | NA | TRBV6-5 | CASSYASGVYEQYF | TGTGCCAGCAGTTACGCCTCGGGAGTCTACGAGCAGTACTTC
TRBJ1-2 | NA | TRBD1 | TRBV24-1 | CATSDLGTDPNYGYTF | TGTGCCACCAGTGATTTGGGGACAGACCCTAACTATGGCTACACCTTC
TRBJ2-1 | NA | TRBD2 | TRBV5-1 | CASSPRLAGGHSEQFF | TGCGCCAGCAGCCCGCGACTAGCGGGGGGGCATAGTGAGCAGTTCTTC
TRBJ1-1 | NA | NA | TRBV7-8 | CASSRGVSNTEAFF | TGTGCCAGCAGCCGAGGGGTGTCGAACACTGAAGCTTTCTTT
TRBJ2-1 | many | TRBD2 | TRBV5-1 | CASSLSPSGGNNEQFF | TGCGCCAGCAGCTTGAGTCCTAGCGGGGGTAACAATGAGCAGTTCTTC
TRBJ2-5 | NA | TRBD1 | TRBV5-1 | CASRGTGSVETQYF | TGCGCCAGCAGGGGGACAGGGAGTGTGGAGACCCAGTACTTC
TRBJ2-7 | NA | NA | TRBV12-3/TRBV12-4 | CASQGPSYEQYF | TGTGCCAGCCAGGGGCCGTCCTACGAGCAGTACTTC
TRBJ1-6 | few | TRBD1 | TRBV5-1 | CASSARDRDGPLHF | TGCGCCAGCAGCGCCCGGGACAGGGACGGACCCCTCCACTTT